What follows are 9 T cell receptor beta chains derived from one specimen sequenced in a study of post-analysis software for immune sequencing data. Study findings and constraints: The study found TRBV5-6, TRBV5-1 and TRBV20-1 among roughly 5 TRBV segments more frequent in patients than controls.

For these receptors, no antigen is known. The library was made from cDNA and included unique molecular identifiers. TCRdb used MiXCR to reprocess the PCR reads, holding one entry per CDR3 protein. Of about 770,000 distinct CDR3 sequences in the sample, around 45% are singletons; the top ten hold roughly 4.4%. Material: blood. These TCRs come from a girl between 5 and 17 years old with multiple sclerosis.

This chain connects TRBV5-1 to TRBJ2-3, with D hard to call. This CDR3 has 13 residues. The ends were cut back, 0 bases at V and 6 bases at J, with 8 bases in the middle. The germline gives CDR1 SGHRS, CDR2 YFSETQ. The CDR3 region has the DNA TGCGCCAGCAGCTTGGGCGCCGGGGATACGCAGTATTTT. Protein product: CASSLGAGDTQYF.

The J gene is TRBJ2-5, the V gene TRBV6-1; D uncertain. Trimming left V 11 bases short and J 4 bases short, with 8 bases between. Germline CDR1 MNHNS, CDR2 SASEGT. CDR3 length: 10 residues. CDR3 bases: TGTGCCTCCTTAAGAGAGACCCAGTACTTC. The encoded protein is CASLRETQYF.

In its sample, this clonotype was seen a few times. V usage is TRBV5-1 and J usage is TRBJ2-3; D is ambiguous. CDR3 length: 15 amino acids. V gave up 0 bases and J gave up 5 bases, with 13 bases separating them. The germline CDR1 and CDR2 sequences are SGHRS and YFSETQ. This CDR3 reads CASSLEVTPIDTQYF. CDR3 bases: TGCGCCAGCAGCTTGGAGGTTACCCCTATAGATACGCAGTATTTT.

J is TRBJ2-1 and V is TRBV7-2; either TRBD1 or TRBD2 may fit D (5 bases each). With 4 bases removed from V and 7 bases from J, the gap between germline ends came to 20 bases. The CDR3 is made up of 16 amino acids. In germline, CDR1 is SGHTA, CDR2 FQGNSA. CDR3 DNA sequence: TGTGCCAGCAGCTCTCTACAGAGGGGCCTGGGGAATGAGCAGTTCTTC. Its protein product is CASSSLQRGLGNEQFF. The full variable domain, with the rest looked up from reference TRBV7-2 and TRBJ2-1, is GAGVSQSPSNKVTEKGKDVELRCDPISGHTALYWYRQSLGQGLEFLIYFQGNSAPDKSGLPSDRFSAERTGGSVSTLTIQRTQQEDSAVYLCASSSLQRGLGNEQFFGPGTRLTVL.

In nucleotides, the CDR3 is TGCAGTGCTACCGCGCTTGGGACAGGGATATCCTACGAGCAGTACTTC. Translation gives CSATALGTGISYEQYF. This chain links TRBV20-1 with TRBJ2-7; 9 nucleotides agree with TRBD1. Germline V gene data show CDR1 as DFQATT and CDR2 as SNEGSKA (reference sequence). The CDR3 has 16 residues. The J segment lost 1 base and the V segment lost 4 bases, leaving 11 bases of the junction unmatched.

CDR3 amino acids: CASSKLGLAAAYEQYF. CDR3 DNA sequence: TGTGCCAGCAGCAAGTTGGGACTAGCGGCGGCCTACGAGCAGTACTTC. The rearrangement links TRBV5-6 to TRBJ2-5, with 11 bases fitting TRBD2. The J call is uncertain, as TRBJ2-7 better fits the DNA end. Germline V gene lookup returns CDR1 SGHDT and CDR2 YYEEEE. The CDR3 totals 16 residues.

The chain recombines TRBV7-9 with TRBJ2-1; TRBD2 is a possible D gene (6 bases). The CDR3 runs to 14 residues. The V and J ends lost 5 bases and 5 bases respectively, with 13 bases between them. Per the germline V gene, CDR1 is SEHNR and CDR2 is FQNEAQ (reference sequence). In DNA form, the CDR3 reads TGTGCCAGCAGCCAAGCGGGTCCCCACAATGAGCAGTTCTTC. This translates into CASSQAGPHNEQFF. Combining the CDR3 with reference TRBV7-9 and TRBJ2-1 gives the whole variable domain DTGVSQNPRHKITKRGQNVTFRCDPISEHNRLYWYRQTLGQGPEFLTYFQNEAQLEKSRLLSDRFSAERPKGSFSTLEIQRTEQGDSAMYLCASSQAGPHNEQFFGPGTRLTVL.

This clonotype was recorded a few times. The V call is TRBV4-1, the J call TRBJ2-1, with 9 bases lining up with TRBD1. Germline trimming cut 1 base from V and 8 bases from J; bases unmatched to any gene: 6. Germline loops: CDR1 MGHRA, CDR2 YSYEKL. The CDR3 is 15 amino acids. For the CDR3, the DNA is TGCGCCAGCAGCCAAGCCGGGACAGGGTTCGATGAGCAGTTCTTC. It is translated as CASSQAGTGFDEQFF.

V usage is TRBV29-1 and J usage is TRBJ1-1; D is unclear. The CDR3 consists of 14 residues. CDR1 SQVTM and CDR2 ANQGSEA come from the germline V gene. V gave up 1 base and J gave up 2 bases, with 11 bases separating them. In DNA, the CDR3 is TGCAGCGTTGAAGTACGGTCGTCAAACACTGAAGCTTTCTTT. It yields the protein CSVEVRSSNTEAFF.